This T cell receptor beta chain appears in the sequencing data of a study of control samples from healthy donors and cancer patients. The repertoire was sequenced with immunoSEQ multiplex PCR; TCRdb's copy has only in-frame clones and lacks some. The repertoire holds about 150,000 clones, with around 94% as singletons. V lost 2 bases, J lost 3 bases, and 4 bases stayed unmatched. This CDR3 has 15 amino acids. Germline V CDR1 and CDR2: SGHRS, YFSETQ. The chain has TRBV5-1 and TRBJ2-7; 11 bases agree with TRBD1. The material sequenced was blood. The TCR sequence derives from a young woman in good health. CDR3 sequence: CASSFGQGAIYEQYF. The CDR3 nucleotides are TGCGCCAGCAGCTTCGGACAGGGGGCGATCTACGAGCAGTACTTC. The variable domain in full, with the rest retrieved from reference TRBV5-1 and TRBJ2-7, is KAGVTQTPRYLIKTRGQQVTLSCSPISGHRSVSWYQQTPGQGLQFLFEYFSETQRNKGNFPGRFSGRQFSNSRSEMNVSTLELGDSALYLCASSFGQGAIYEQYFGPGTRLTVT.